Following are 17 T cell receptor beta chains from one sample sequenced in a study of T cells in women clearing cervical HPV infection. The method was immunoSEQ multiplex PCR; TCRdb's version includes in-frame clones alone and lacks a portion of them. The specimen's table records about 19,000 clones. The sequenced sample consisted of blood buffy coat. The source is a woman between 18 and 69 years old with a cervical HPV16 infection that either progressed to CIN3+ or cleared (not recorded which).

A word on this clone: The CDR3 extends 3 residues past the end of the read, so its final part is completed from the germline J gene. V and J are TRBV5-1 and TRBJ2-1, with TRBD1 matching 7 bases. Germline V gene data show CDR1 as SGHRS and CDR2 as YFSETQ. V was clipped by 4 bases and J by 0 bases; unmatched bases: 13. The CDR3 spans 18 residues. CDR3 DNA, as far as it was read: TGCGCCAGCAGCCCCCGAATGAACAGGGGTAGCTCCTACAATGAG. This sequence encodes CASSPRMNRGSSYNE. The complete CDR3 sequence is CASSPRMNRGSSYNEQFF.

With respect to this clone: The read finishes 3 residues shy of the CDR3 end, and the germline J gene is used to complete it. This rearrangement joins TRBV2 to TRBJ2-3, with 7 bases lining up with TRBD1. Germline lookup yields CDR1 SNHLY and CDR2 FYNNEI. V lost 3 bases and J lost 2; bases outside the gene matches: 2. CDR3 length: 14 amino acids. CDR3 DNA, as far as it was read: TGTGCCAGCAGTGAGGGGACAGACACAGATACG. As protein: CASSEGTDTDT. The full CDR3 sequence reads CASSEGTDTDTQYF.

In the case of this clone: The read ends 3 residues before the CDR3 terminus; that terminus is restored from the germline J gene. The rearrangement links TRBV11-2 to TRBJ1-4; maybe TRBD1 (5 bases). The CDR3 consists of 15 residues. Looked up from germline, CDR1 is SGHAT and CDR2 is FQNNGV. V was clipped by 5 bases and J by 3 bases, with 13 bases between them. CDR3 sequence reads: CASSPQGMPNEKLFF. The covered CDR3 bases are TGTGCCAGCAGCCCGCAGGGTATGCCTAATGAAAAA.

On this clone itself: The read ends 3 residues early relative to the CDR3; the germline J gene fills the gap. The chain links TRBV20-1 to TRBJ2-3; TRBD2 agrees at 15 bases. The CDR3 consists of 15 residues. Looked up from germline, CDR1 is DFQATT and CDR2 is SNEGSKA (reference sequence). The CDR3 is CSASRTSGGEETQYF. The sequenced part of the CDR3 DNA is TGCAGTGCTTCCCGGACTAGCGGGGGGGAAGAGACG.

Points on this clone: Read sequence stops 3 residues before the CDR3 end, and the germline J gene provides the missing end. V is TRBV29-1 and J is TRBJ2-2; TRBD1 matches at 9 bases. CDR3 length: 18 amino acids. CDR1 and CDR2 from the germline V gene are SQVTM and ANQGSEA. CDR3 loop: CSVSGTGSFRFYNSPLFF. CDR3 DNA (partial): TGCAGCGTTTCCGGGACAGGGTCATTCCGTTTCTATAATTCACCG.

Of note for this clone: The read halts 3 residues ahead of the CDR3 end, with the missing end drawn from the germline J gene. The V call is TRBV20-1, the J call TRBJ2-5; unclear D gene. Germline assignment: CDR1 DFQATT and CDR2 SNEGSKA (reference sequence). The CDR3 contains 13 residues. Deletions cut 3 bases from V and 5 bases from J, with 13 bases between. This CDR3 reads CSASTLVMETQYF. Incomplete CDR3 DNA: TGCAGTGCTAGTACGCTAGTCATGGAGACC.

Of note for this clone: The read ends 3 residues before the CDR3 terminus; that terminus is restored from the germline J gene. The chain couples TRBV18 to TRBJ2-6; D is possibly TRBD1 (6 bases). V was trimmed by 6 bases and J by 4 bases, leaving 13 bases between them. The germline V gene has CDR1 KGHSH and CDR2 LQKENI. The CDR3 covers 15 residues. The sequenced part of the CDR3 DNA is TGTGCCAGCTCTATCAGGGGTACCGGGGCCAACGTC. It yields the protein CASSIRGTGANV. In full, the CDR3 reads CASSIRGTGANVLTF.

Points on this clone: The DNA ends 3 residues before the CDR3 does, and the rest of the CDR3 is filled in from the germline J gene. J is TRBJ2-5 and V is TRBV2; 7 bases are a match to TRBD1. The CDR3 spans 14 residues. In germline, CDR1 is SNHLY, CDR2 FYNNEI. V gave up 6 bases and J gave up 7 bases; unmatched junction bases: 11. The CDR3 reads CASRQGQGIGTQYF. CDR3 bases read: TGTGCCAGCAGACAGGGGCAGGGGATAGGGACC.

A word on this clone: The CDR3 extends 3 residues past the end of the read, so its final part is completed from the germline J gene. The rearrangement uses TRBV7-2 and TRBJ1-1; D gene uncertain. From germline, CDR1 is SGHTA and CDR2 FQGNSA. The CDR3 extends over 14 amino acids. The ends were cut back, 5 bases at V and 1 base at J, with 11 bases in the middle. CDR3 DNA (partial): TGTGCCAGCAGCGCATTCAGTTCGAACACTGAA. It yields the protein CASSAFSSNTE. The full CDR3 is CASSAFSSNTEAFF.

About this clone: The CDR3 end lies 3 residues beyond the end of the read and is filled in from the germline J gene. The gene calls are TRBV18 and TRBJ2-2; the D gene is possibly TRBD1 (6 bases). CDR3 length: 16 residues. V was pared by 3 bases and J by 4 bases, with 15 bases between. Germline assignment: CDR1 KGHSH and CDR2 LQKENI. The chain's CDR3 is CASSPGQRSLTGELFF. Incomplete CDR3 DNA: TGTGCCAGCTCACCCGGACAGCGGAGCCTCACCGGGGAG. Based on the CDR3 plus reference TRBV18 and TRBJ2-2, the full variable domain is NAGVMQNPRHLVRRRGQEARLRCSPMKGHSHVYWYRQLPEEGLKFMVYLQKENIIDESGMPKERFSAEFPKEGPSILRIQQVVRGDSAAYFCASSPGQRSLTGELFFGEGSRLTVL.

CDR3 DNA, as far as it was read: TGTGCCAGCAGCTCATATGCGGGCGAAAAG. Amino acids: CASSSYAGEK. The whole CDR3 is CASSSYAGEKLFF. The rearrangement uses TRBV7-9 and TRBJ2-2; D is possibly TRBD2 (5 bases). Read data end 3 residues before the CDR3 end; the end is taken from the germline J gene. The CDR3 covers 13 residues. Germline V gene sequence: CDR1 SEHNR, CDR2 FQNEAQ (reference sequence). The variable domain in full, completed from reference TRBV7-9 and TRBJ2-2, reads DTGVSQNPRHKITKRGQNVTFRCDPISEHNRLYWYRQTLGQGPEFLTYFQNEAQLEKSRLLSDRFSAERPKGSFSTLEIQRTEQGDSAMYLCASSSYAGEKLFFGEGSRLTVL.

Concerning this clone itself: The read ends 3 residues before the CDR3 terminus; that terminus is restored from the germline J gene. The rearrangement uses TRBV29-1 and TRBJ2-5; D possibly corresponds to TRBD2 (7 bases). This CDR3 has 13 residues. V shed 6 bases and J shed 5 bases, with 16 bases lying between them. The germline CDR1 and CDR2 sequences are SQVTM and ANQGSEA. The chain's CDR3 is CSVRWGGGETQYF. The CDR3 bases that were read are TGCAGCGTCCGCTGGGGGGGCGGCGAGACC. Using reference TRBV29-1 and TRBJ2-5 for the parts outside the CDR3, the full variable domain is SAVISQKPSRDICQRGTSLTIQCQVDSQVTMMFWYRQQPGQSLTLIATANQGSEATYESGFVIDKFPISRPNLTFSTLTVSNMSPEDSSIYLCSVRWGGGETQYFGPGTRLLVL.

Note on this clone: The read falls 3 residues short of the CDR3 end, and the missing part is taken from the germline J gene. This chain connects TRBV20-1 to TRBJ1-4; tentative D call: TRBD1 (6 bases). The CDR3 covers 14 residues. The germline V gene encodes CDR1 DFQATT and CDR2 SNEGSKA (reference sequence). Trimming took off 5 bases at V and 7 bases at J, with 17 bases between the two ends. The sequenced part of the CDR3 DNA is TGCAGTGCTCTAACAGGGAGCCCTAGTGAAAAA. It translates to CSALTGSPSEK. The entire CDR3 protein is CSALTGSPSEKLFF.

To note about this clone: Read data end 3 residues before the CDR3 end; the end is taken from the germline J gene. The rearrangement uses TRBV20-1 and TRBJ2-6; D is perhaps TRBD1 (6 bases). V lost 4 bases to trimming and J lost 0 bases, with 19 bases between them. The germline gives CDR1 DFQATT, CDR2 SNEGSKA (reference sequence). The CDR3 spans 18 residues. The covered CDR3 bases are TGCAGTGCTAACGAACGGACAGCAATCAGCTCTGGGGCCAACGTC. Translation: CSANERTAISSGANV. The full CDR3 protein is CSANERTAISSGANVLTF.

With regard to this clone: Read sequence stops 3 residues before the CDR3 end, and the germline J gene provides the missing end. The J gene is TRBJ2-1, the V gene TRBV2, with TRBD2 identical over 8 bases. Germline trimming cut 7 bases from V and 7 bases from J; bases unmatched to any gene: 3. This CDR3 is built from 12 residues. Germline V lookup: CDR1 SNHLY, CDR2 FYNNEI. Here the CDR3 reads CASKRGGNEQFF. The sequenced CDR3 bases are TGTGCCAGCAAACGGGGGGGAAATGAG. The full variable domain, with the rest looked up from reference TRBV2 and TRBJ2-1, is EPEVTQTPSHQVTQMGQEVILRCVPISNHLYFYWYRQILGQKVEFLVSFYNNEISEKSEIFDDQFSVERPDGSNFTLKIRSTKLEDSAMYFCASKRGGNEQFFGPGTRLTVL.

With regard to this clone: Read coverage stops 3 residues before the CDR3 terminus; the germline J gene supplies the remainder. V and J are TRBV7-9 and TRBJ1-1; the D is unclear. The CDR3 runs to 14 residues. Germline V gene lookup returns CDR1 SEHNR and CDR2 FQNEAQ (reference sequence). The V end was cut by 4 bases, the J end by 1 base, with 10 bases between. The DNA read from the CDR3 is TGTGCCAGCAGCTCACACCAGGCGAACACTGAA. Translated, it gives CASSSHQANTE. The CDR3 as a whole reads CASSSHQANTEAFF.

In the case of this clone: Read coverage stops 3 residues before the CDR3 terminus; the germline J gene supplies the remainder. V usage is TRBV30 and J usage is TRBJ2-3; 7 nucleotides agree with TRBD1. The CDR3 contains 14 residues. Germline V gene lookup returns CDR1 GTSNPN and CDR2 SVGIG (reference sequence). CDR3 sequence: CAWRVKGAQETQYF. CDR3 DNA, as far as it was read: TGTGCCTGGAGGGTGAAGGGGGCCCAAGAGACG.